The T cell receptor beta chain described here comes from a study of blood T cell repertoires in COVID-19. Profiling relied on immunoSEQ multiplex PCR, and the TCRdb table lists in-frame clones only, not all of them. This sample has fewer than 250,000 clones, with roughly 85% found just once. Exposed volunteers were people who met a COVID-19 case within 2 weeks before study entry. The CDR3 extends over 16 amino acids. Per germline, CDR1 MNHEY and CDR2 SMNVEV (reference sequence). The V and J ends lost 5 bases and 8 bases respectively, with 23 bases between them. This TCR was recovered from a woman aged 40 to 50 who had been exposed to COVID-19. The J gene is TRBJ2-3, the V gene TRBV27, with D possibly being TRBD1 (6 bases). Material: PBMCs or T cells enriched from blood (not recorded which). The chain's CDR3 is CASSLRLGGVRGTQYF. CDR3 sequence (DNA): TGTGCCAGCAGTCTCCGTCTAGGGGGAGTGAGGGGTACGCAGTATTTT.